Sequencing of this T cell receptor (beta chain) was carried out in a study of T cell responses to AZD1222 COVID-19 vaccine. Study context: The study pooled second doses at about 4 or about 12 weeks. Study-wide points: CD4 TCRs associated with vaccination spanned spike, dominating at 160-218 and 743-854. The sample set comprised mostly white British donors with more females, and clonal diversity was possibly underestimated.

Assay used: immunoSEQ multiplex PCR; TCRdb lists only in-frame clones, some missing. This sample has over 100,000 clones, with approximately 90% found just once. The germline CDR1 and CDR2 sequences are DFQATT and SNEGSKA (reference sequence). The V end was cut by 3 bases, the J end by 5 bases, with 11 bases between. The CDR3 consists of 13 residues. Comment on this clone: Its antigen remains unidentified.

The rearrangement links TRBV20-1 to TRBJ1-5; D ambiguous. The clonotype was recovered from an adult in good health. Sequences were derived from peripheral blood, sampled on day 0 of AZD1222 vaccination. The CDR3 DNA sequence: TGCAGTGCTAGTCGAGGTTTAGATCAGCCCCAGCATTTT. The encoded protein is CSASRGLDQPQHF.